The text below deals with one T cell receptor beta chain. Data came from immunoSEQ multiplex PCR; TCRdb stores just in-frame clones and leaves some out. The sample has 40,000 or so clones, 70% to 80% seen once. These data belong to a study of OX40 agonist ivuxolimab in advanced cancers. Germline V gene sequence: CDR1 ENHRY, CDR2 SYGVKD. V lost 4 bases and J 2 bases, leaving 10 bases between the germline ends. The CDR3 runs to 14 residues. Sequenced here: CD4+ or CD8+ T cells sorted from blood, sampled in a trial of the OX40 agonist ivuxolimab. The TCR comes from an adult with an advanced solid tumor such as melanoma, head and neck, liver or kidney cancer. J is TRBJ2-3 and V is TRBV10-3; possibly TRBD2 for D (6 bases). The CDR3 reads CAISGRTTTDTQYF. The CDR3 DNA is TGTGCCATCAGTGGACGGACTACCACAGATACGCAGTATTTT.